The 21 T cell receptor beta chains below were found in one sample sequenced in a study of T cell changes during pregnancy in multiple sclerosis. The assay was immunoSEQ multiplex PCR, and TCRdb's table has in-frame clones only and misses some. This table has 50,000 to 60,000 clones, approximately 91% appearing once. The source was CD4+ T cells from peripheral blood mononuclear cells, collected in the second trimester of pregnancy. These receptors all stem from a female donor with multiple sclerosis, enrolled in a pregnancy study.

The rearrangement links TRBV28 to TRBJ1-2; the D gene is possibly TRBD1 (6 bases). The V gene lost 8 bases and the J gene lost 7 bases, with 23 bases spanning the gap. This CDR3 is 15 amino acids long. Germline-derived CDR1 and CDR2 are MDHEN and SYDVKM. The CDR3 coding sequence is TGTGCCAGCGGGGGGGCGGGAAGTCGGTCGGGTGGCTACACCTTC. It codes for CASGGAGSRSGGYTF.

This chain connects TRBV28 to TRBJ2-5; TRBD2 matches at 8 bases. With V trimmed by 4 bases and J by 5 bases, 15 bases remained unmatched. This CDR3 has 17 residues. The germline CDR1 and CDR2 sequences are MDHEN and SYDVKM. The CDR3 sequence: CASSSHPRGGGWETQYF. As DNA, the CDR3 is TGTGCCAGCAGTTCCCACCCCCGGGGGGGCGGTTGGGAGACCCAGTACTTC.

This chain's CDR3 is CASSLGGELSYEQYF. CDR3 nucleotides: TGTGCCAGCAGCTTAGGCGGGGAACTCTCCTACGAGCAGTACTTC. This chain uses TRBV7-9 with TRBJ2-7, with D perhaps matching TRBD2 (6 bases). The CDR3 extends over 15 amino acids. Trimming took 1 base from V and 0 from J, leaving 10 bases between them. CDR1 SEHNR and CDR2 FQNEAQ come from the germline V gene (reference sequence).

This rearrangement joins TRBV6-4 to TRBJ2-7; TRBD1 matches at 9 bases. CDR1 MRHNA and CDR2 SNTAGT come from the germline V gene. The CDR3 sequence is 15 residues long. The V gene end was trimmed by 3 bases and the J gene end by 5 bases; junction bases not matched to a gene: 8. CDR3 protein: CASSDTGTGFNEQYF. CDR3 sequence (DNA): TGTGCCAGCAGTGATACTGGGACAGGGTTTAACGAGCAGTACTTC.

The genes are TRBV4-1 and TRBJ2-3, with D unclear. V lost 0 bases to trimming and J lost 5 bases, with 15 bases between them. Germline CDR1 and CDR2: MGHRA and YSYEKL. The CDR3 spans 16 residues. CDR3 residues: CASSQDRVIGGDTQYF. The CDR3 DNA sequence: TGCGCCAGCAGCCAAGATCGGGTAATAGGCGGAGATACGCAGTATTTT.

This clone was seen a few times. This sequence joins TRBV6-5 and TRBJ1-1; the D is unclear. Trimming removed 6 bases from V and 4 bases from J, with 15 bases in between. The CDR3 spans 14 residues. CDR1 MNHEY and CDR2 SVGAGI come from the germline V gene. This CDR3 reads CASSQTRESTEAFF. The CDR3 DNA reads TGTGCCAGCAGCCAAACTCGGGAGAGCACTGAAGCTTTCTTT.

J is TRBJ1-6 and V is TRBV28, with D possibly being TRBD1 (5 bases). The length of the CDR3 is 16 residues. CDR1 is MDHEN and CDR2 is SYDVKM in the germline V gene. The germline V and J ends were trimmed by 7 bases and 7 bases, with 20 bases remaining between them. The CDR3 spells CASKLGGAGMNSPLHF. The CDR3 DNA reads as TGTGCCAGCAAACTTGGGGGTGCGGGAATGAATTCACCCCTCCACTTT.

The chain carries TRBV7-2 and TRBJ2-5; 9 bases agree with TRBD1. This CDR3 is 15 amino acids long. Trimming at V came to 6 bases and at J to 8 bases, leaving 13 bases not matched to a gene. Germline V lookup: CDR1 SGHTA, CDR2 FQGNSA. Written as DNA, the CDR3 is TGTGCCAGCAGGGACCCCGGGACAGGGCGAGTAACCCAGTACTTC. The encoded protein is CASRDPGTGRVTQYF.

Comments on this clone: A read error may account for a junction end that differs from germline. The chain joins TRBV11-3 to TRBJ2-1; TRBD2 agrees at 9 bases. This CDR3 is 10 amino acids long. The germline CDR1 and CDR2 sequences are SGHNT and YENEEA. This chain's CDR3 is CAKDRRGGVF. Here the CDR3 DNA reads TGTGCCAAAGACAGGCGGGGGGGCGTCTTC.

The rearrangement uses TRBV2 and TRBJ2-5; 10 positions agree with TRBD2. Germline CDR1 and CDR2: SNHLY and FYNNEI. The CDR3 is 14 amino acids. Trimming removed 7 bases from V and 5 bases from J; junction bases left unmatched: 7. This chain's CDR3 is CASTSSGSIETQYF. The DNA for the CDR3 is TGTGCCAGCACTTCTAGCGGGAGTATCGAGACCCAGTACTTC.

The DNA for the CDR3 is TGTGCCAGCAGTGACCCCTTGACAGTCGGTAGCACAGATACGCAGTATTTT. It is translated as CASSDPLTVGSTDTQYF. The chain joins TRBV6-1 to TRBJ2-3, with TRBD1 as a possible D gene (5 bases). In germline, CDR1 is MNHNS, CDR2 SASEGT. V lost 3 bases and J 0 bases, leaving 16 bases between the germline ends. The CDR3 consists of 17 residues.

V gene TRBV20-1 combines with J gene TRBJ2-7; D possibly corresponds to TRBD1 (5 bases). There are 11 residues in the CDR3. The germline gives CDR1 DFQATT, CDR2 SNEGSKA (reference sequence). Deletions cut 6 bases from V and 7 bases from J, with 13 bases between. CDR3: CSARPGHEQYF. The CDR3 nucleotides are TGCAGTGCCAGACCTGGACATGAGCAGTACTTC.

The gene calls are TRBV7-8 and TRBJ2-1, with TRBD2 as a possible D gene (5 bases). The CDR3 has 14 residues. Trimming stripped 7 bases from V and 5 bases from J, with 15 bases between. Germline CDR1 is SGHVS and CDR2 is FQNEAQ. CDR3 bases: TGTGCCAGCAAGAGGCGCGGGTGGGACAATGAGCAGTTCTTC. Translating gives CASKRRGWDNEQFF.

This chain connects TRBV19 to TRBJ1-6; D unresolved. V was shortened by 0 bases and J by 8 bases, with 11 bases between the two germline ends. The CDR3 runs to 15 residues. The germline gives CDR1 LNHDA, CDR2 SQIVND (reference sequence). The CDR3 bases are TGTGCCAGTAGTATAGAGGGAGCGCCCCATTCACCCCTCCACTTT. It is translated as CASSIEGAPHSPLHF.

The chain carries TRBV5-4 and TRBJ2-1; TRBD2 matches at 14 bases. V gave up 5 bases and J gave up 6 bases; unmatched junction bases: 10. CDR1 and CDR2 from the germline V gene are SGHNT and YYREEE (reference sequence). The CDR3 is 17 amino acids. The chain's CDR3 is CASSRGWGTSGGNEQFF. CDR3 nucleotides: TGTGCCAGCAGTCGAGGCTGGGGGACTAGCGGGGGCAATGAGCAGTTCTTC.

The chain uses TRBV19 and TRBJ2-3, with 8 bases matching TRBD2. Per germline, CDR1 LNHDA and CDR2 SQIVND (reference sequence). The ends lost 3 bases at V and 6 bases at J; junction bases unmatched: 8. CDR3 size: 15 residues. CDR3: CASSIPGLGGDTQYF. CDR3 coding DNA: TGTGCCAGTAGTATCCCGGGACTAGGAGGTGATACGCAGTATTTT.

The CDR3 DNA reads as TGTGCCAGCAGCTTAGCATCGGGACAGGGGACTCAGCCCCAGCATTTT. Its protein product is CASSLASGQGTQPQHF. The chain is built from TRBV7-9 and TRBJ1-5; TRBD1 matches 10 bases. Germline V gene lookup returns CDR1 SEHNR and CDR2 FQNEAQ (reference sequence). With 0 bases clipped from V and 6 bases from J, the junction kept 5 bases outside the gene matches. This CDR3 has 16 residues.

The chain combines TRBV2 with TRBJ1-2, with 7 bases aligning to TRBD1. The CDR3 extends over 14 amino acids. V shed 6 bases, J shed 4 bases, and the junction held 8 bases outside the gene matches. Germline V gene data show CDR1 as SNHLY and CDR2 as FYNNEI. The CDR3 sequence is CASSERQGSYGYTF. The CDR3 DNA sequence: TGTGCCAGCAGCGAGCGACAGGGAAGCTATGGCTACACCTTC.

J is TRBJ1-2 and V is TRBV12-5; 11 bases match TRBD1. V gave up 1 base and J gave up 8 bases; unmatched junction bases: 15. CDR1 LGHNT and CDR2 FRNRAP come from the germline V gene. The CDR3 is 18 residues long. CDR3 nucleotide sequence: TGTGCTAGTGGTTTGGGTCCGGTAGCGTGGACAGGGGGCGCCGGCTACACCTTC. It encodes CASGLGPVAWTGGAGYTF.

The rearrangement links TRBV6-5 to TRBJ1-3; D ambiguous. The germline V and J ends were trimmed by 6 bases and 0 bases, with 6 bases remaining between them. The CDR3 runs to 13 residues. Germline V CDR1 and CDR2: MNHEY, SVGAGI. The CDR3 reads CASRKSSGNTIYF. CDR3 in DNA: TGTGCCAGCAGGAAGAGCTCTGGAAACACCATATATTTT.

The rearrangement links TRBV6-1 to TRBJ1-1; a possible D gene is TRBD1 (5 bases). Germline V gene data show CDR1 as MNHNS and CDR2 as SASEGT. The germline V and J ends were trimmed by 5 bases and 0 bases, with 10 bases remaining between them. The CDR3 has 14 residues. The CDR3 nucleotides read TGTGCCAGCAGTTCAGGCAGGGTGAACACTGAAGCTTTCTTT. It specifies CASSSGRVNTEAFF.